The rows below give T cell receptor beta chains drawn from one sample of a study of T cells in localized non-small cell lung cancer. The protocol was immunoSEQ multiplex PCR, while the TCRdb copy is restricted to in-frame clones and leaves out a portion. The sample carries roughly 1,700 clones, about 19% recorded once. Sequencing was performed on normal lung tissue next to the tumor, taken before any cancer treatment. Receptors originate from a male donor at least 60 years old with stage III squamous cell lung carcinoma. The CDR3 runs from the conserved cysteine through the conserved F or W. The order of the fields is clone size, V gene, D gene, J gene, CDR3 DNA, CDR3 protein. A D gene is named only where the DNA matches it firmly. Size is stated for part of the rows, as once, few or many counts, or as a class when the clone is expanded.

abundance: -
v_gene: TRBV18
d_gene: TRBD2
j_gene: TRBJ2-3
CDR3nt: TGTGCCAGCTCCCCCGGGGAGCGGGGAACCACAGATACGCAGTATTTT
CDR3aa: CASSPGERGTTDTQYF

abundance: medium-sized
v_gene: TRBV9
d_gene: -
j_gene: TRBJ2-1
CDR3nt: TGTGCCAGCAGCGTAGGCGGAATCAATGAGCAGTTCTTC
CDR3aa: CASSVGGINEQFF

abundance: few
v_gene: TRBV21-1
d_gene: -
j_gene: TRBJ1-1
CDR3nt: TGTGCCAGCAGTGCGAAGGAAGACACTGAAGCTTTCTTT
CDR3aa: CASSAKEDTEAFF

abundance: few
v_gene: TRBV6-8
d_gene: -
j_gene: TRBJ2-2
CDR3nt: TGTGCCAGCCCGCGAAGGGGAGGCACCGGGGAGCTGTTTTTT
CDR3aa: CASPRRGGTGELFF

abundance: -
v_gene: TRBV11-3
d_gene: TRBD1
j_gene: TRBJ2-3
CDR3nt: TGTGCCAGCAGCTTCATGGGGACAGGGCGGGGAGATACGCAGTATTTT
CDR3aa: CASSFMGTGRGDTQYF

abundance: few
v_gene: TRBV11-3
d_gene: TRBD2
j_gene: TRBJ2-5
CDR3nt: TGTGCCAGCAGGATGACTAGCGGGGAGGGAGAGACCCAGTACTTC
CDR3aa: CASRMTSGEGETQYF

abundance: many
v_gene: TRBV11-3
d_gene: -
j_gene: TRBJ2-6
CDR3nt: TGTGCCAGCAAGTCTGCGGGCCCCTCTGGGGCCAACGTCCTGACTTTC
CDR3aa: CASKSAGPSGANVLTF

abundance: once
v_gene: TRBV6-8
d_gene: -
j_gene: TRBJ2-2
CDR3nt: TGTGCCAGCAGTTATGGGTCGCCGGGGCGGGAGAACACCGGGGAGCTGTTTTTT
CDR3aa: CASSYGSPGRENTGELFF

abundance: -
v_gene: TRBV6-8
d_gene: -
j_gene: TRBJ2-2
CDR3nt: TGTGCCAGCAAAAAGGGAGGGGGCCAAACGAACACCGGGGAGCTGTTTTTT
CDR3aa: CASKKGGGQTNTGELFF

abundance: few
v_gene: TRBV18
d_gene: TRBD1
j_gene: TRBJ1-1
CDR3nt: TGTGCCAGCTCACCGCAGGGGGGGAACACTGAAGCTTTCTTT
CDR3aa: CASSPQGGNTEAFF

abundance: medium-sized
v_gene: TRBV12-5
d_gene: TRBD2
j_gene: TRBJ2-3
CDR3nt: TGTGCCAGCAAAAGGACTAGCGGGGGGAGCACAGATACGCAGTATTTT
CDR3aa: CASKRTSGGSTDTQYF

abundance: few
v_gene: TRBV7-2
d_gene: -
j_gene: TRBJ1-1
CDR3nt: TGTGCCAGCAGCTACAGGGATGGCACTGAAGCTTTCTTT
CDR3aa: CASSYRDGTEAFF

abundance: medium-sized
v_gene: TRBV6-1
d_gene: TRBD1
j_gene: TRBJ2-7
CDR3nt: TGTGCCAGCAGTGAAGTAGGGACAGCTACCTACGAGCAGTACTTC
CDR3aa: CASSEVGTATYEQYF

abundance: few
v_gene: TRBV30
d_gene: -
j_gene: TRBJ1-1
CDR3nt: TGTGCCTGGAGTGGAACGGGGTACTCCACTGAAGCTTTCTTT
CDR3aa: CAWSGTGYSTEAFF

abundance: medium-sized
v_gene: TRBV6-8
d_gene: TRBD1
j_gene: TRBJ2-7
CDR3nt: TGTGCCAGCAGGCCCAGGGGGCGGGACGAGCAGTACTTC
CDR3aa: CASRPRGRDEQYF

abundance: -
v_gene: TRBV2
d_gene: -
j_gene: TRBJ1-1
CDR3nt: TGTGCCAGCACCTGGGGAGTGGGGAAGAACACTGAAGCTTTCTTT
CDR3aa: CASTWGVGKNTEAFF

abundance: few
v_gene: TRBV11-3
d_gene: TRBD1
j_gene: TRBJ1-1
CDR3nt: TGTGCCAGCAGCTCCGGGACAGTGCCGACTGAAGCTTTCTTT
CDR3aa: CASSSGTVPTEAFF

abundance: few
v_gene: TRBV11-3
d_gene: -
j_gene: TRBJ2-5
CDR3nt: TGTGCCAGCAGCGCCGGGACGTGGGCAAGCAACCAGTACTTC
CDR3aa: CASSAGTWASNQYF

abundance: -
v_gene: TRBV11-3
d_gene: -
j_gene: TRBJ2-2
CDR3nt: TGTGCCAGCAGCCCCCGCGGACAGCTGAACACCGGGGAGCTGTTTTTT
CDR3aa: CASSPRGQLNTGELFF

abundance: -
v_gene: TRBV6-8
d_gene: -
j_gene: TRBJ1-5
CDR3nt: TGTGCCAGCAGTTTATCAGGGGCAAGGCAGCCCCAGCATTTT
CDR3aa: CASSLSGARQPQHF

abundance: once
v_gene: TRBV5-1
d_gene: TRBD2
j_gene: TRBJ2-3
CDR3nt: TGCGCCAGCCGGATGACTAGCCACAACTACGGCACAGATACGCAGTATTTT
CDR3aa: CASRMTSHNYGTDTQYF

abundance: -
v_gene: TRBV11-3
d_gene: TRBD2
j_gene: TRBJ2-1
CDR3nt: TGTGCCAGCAGCCTTAGCGGGGGGGCAGGGAATGAGCAGTTCTTC
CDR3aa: CASSLSGGAGNEQFF

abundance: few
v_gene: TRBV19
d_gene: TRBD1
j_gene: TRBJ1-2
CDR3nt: TGTGCCAGTAGTATCGTGAACAGGGGAAGTGATGGCTACACCTTC
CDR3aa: CASSIVNRGSDGYTF

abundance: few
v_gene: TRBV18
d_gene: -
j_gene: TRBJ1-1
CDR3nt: TGTGCCAGCTCACCAGGGCAGGGACTGAACACTGAAGCTTTCTTT
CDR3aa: CASSPGQGLNTEAFF

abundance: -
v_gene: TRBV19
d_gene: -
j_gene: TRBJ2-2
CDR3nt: TGTGCCAGTAGCCGATCAGGCACCGGGGAGCTGTTTTTT
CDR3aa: CASSRSGTGELFF

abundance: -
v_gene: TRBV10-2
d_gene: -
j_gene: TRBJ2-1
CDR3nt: TGCGCCAGCAGTGAGAGTAGCGGCTCCTACAATGAGCAGTTCTTC
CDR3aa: CASSESSGSYNEQFF

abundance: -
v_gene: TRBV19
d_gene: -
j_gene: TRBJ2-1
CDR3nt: TGTGCCAGTAGTACCCCCCCGGGGTTGGATGAGCAGTTCTTC
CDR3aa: CASSTPPGLDEQFF

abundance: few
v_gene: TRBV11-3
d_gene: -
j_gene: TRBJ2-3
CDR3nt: TGTGCCAGCAGCTTGGACAGCTGGAGCACAGATACGCAGTATTTT
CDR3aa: CASSLDSWSTDTQYF

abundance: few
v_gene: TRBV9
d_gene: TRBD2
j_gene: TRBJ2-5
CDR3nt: TGTGCCAGCAGTGACTCCAAGGGAGGGCGAGAGACCCAGTACTTC
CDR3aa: CASSDSKGGRETQYF

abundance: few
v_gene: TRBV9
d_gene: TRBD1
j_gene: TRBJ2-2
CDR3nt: TGTGCCAGCAGTGCAGCAGGGGGCTGGGCCGGGGAGCTGTTTTTT
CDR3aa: CASSAAGGWAGELFF

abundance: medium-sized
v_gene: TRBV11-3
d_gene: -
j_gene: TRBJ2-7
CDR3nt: TGTGCCAGCAGCTTCCTGCCAGAACAGGGAGTCTACGAGCAGTACTTC
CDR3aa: CASSFLPEQGVYEQYF

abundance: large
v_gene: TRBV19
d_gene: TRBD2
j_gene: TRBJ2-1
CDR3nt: TGTGCCAGTCGCCCGGGAACTAGCGGGGTCAATGAGCAGTTCTTC
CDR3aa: CASRPGTSGVNEQFF

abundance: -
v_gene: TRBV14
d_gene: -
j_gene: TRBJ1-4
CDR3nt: TGTGCCAGCAGCCCCGGGACTAATGAAAAACTGTTTTTT
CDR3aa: CASSPGTNEKLFF

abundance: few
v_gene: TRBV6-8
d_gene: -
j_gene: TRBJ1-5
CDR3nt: TGTGCCAGCAGTCTCACCCAGGGAAGGCCCCAGCATTTT
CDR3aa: CASSLTQGRPQHF

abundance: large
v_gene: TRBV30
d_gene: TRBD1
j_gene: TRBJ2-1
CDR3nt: TGTGCCTGGAGTACGGGACAGGGGAGGGGGAATGAGCAGTTCTTC
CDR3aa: CAWSTGQGRGNEQFF

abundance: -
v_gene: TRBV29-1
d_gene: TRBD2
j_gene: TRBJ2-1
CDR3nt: TGCAGCGTTGTCGGCGGGACTAGCGGGGGATATGAGCAGTTCTTC
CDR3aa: CSVVGGTSGGYEQFF

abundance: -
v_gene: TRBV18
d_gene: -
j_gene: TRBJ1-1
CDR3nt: TGTGCCAGCTCACCACGGGGGAAGGGGATGAACACTGAAGCTTTCTTT
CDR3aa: CASSPRGKGMNTEAFF